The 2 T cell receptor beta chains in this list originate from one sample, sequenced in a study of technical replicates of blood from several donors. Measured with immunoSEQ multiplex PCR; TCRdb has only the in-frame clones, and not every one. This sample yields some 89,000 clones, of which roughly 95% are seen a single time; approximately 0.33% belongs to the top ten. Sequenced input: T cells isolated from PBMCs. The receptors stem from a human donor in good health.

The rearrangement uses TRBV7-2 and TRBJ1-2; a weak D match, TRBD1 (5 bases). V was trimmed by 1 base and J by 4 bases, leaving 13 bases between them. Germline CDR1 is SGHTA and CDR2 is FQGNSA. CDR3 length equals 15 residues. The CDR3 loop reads CASSLVRTGIYGYTF. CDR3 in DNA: TGTGCCAGCAGCTTAGTCCGAACAGGCATCTATGGCTACACCTTC.

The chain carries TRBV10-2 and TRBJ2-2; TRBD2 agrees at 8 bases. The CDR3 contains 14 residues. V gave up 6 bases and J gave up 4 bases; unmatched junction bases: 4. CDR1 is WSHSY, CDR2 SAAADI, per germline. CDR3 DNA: TGCGCCAGCAGCAAACTAGCGGCCACCGGGGAGCTGTTTTTT. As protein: CASSKLAATGELFF.